This T cell receptor (beta chain) was profiled in a study of blood T cell repertoires in COVID-19. The wider study: Some COVID-19 samples were acute and others convalescent; all came from the United States, Italy and Spain. T cells, B-cell-depleted T cells, or PBMCs supplied cDNA or gDNA.

This CDR3 is 16 amino acids long. Germline values: CDR1 LNHDA, CDR2 SQIVND (reference sequence). Trimming removed 7 bases at V and 1 base at J, with 17 bases between. Authors' processing steps: By means of reference gene primer amplification, nucleated cell counts were estimated. Profiled with immunoSEQ multiplex PCR; TCRdb holds only in-frame clones, not every one. V and J calls and clone size are given by that table; D and trimming were obtained from the DNA. The data show approximately 170,000 clones, more than 90% seen once. Sequencing was done on a sample of peripheral blood. This chain uses TRBV19 with TRBJ2-1; D call uncertain. The clonotype was recovered from a man aged 55 to 70 with active or convalescent COVID-19. The CDR3 sequence: CASNPRREPSYNEQFF. In DNA, the CDR3 is TGTGCCAGTAACCCAAGAAGAGAGCCTTCCTACAATGAGCAGTTCTTC.